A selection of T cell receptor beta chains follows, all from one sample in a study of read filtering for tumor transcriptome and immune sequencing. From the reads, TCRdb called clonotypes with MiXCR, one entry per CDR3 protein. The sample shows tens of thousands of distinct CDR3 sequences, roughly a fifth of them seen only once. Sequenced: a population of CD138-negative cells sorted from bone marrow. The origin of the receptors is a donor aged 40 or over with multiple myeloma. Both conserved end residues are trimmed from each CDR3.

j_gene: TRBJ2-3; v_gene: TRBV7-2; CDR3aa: ASSLTDTQY
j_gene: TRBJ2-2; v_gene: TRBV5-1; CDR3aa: ASSETVKNTGELF
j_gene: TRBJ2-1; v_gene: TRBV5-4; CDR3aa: ASSSPTLSYNEQF
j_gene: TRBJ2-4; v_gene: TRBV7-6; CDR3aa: ASSASASSDRQY
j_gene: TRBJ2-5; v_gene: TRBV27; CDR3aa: ASSDSGSYETQY
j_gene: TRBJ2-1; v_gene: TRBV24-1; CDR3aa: ATALGGRGEQF
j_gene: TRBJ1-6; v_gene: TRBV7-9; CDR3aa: ASSSRENSPLH
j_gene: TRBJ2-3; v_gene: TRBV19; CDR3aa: ATRRLRGAEDTQY
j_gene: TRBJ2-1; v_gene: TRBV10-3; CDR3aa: AISGLAGNNEQF
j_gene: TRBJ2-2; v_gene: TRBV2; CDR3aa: ASREITSGGTGELF
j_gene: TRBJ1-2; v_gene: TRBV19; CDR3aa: ASSMKGNYGYT
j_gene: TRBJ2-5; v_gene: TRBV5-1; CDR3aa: ASSLETVGGTQY
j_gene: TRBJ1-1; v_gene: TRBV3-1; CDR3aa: ASSQATGAEAF
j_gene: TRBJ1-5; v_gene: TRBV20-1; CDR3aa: SATRGGNQPQH
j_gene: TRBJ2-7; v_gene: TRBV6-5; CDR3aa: ASRPGLGGYEQY
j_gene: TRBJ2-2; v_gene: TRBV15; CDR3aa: ATSSALEGAGTGELF
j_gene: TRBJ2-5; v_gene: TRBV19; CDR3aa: ASSIEPTSGRSGTQY
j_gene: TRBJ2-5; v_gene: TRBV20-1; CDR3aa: SARVSSGQGQY
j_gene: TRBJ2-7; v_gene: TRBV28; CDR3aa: ASISGGSPHEQY
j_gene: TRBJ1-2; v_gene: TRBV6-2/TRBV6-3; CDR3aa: ASSYRTGNSGYT
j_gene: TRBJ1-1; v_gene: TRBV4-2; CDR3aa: ASSQGPRGYAF
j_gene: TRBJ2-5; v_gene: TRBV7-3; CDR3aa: ASNNGQPQETQY
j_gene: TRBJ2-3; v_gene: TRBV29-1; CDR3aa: SARTNTQY
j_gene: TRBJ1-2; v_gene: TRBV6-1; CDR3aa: ASSESVALFYGYT
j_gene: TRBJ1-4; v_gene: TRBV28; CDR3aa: ASSLSWAGNEKLF
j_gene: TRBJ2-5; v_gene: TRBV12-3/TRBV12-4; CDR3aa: ASSPAGVWETQY
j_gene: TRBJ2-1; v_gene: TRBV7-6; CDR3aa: ASSHALGEQF